This TCR beta chain comes out of a study of shared clonotypes between healthy human individuals. The CDR3 is made up of 11 amino acids. The V gene lost 4 bases and the J gene lost 3 bases, with 7 bases spanning the gap. Per germline, CDR1 DFQATT and CDR2 SNEGSKA (reference sequence). Only in-frame clones appear in the TCRdb table, and some are missing; sequencing was by immunoSEQ multiplex PCR. Of approximately 1,500,000 clones in the sample, about 98% were seen once. Regarding the study as a whole: Across a few donors, naive CD4 shared around 5.3%, naive CD8 approximately 3.5%, memory CD4 2% to 2.5%, memory CD8 about 0.38%.

Points on this clone: The antigen is not known.

The clonotype was recovered from a man under 40 in good health. The specimen sequenced was naive CD4+ T cells sorted from blood. Subset given: CD45RA+ positively selected. This chain uses TRBV20-1 with TRBJ2-7; possibly TRBD1 for D (6 bases). Here the CDR3 reads CSAKQGYEQYF. CDR3 coding DNA: TGCAGTGCTAAACAGGGCTACGAGCAGTACTTC.